A single sample gave rise to the 8 T cell receptor beta chains below, sequenced in a study of beta chain features in type 1 diabetes. For these receptors, no antigen is known. The authors reverse transcribed all of the isolated RNA, so sequencing captured expressed TCRB transcripts. Sequencing used immunoSEQ multiplex PCR; TCRdb keeps in-frame clones, though not all of them. The sample consists of some 190,000 clones, approximately 8.4% of them appearing once. General observations from the study: In all four CD4+ subsets, TCRB CDR3 length was significantly, moderately reduced in type 1 diabetes.

Specimen: central memory CD4+ T cells from blood. These receptor sequences come from a man aged 18 to 35 with type 1 diabetes.

The chain has TRBV5-4 and TRBJ2-7, with TRBD2 matching over 12 bases. The V gene's germline CDR1 is SGHNT and CDR2 YYREEE (reference sequence). This CDR3 contains 17 residues. The V gene end was trimmed by 5 bases and the J gene end by 4 bases; junction bases not matched to a gene: 13. The CDR3 nucleotides read TGTGCCAGCAGGCCGGGACTAGCGGGTGGAACGGCGTACGAGCAGTACTTC. Its translation is CASRPGLAGGTAYEQYF.

This clone was detected only a few times. Additional DNA sequences in this sample encode the identical CDR3. The chain combines TRBV28 with TRBJ1-2; 8 bases are shared with TRBD1. Germline V lookup: CDR1 MDHEN, CDR2 SYDVKM. The CDR3 totals 13 residues. V dropped 6 bases and J dropped 7; count of bases not matched to a gene: 7. The CDR3 loop reads CASSRGQGGGYTF. In nucleotides, the CDR3 is TGTGCCAGCAGCCGTGGACAGGGAGGTGGCTACACCTTC.

The J gene is TRBJ2-5, the V gene TRBV5-1; 9 bases line up with TRBD1. Trimming removed 4 bases from V and 5 bases from J; junction bases left unmatched: 9. The CDR3 has 15 residues. Germline-derived CDR1 and CDR2 are SGHRS and YFSETQ. Here the CDR3 DNA reads TGCGCCAGCAGCGACTTAGACAGGGGGGCGGAGACCCAGTACTTC. Protein sequence: CASSDLDRGAETQYF.

This clone came up a few times. V is TRBV15 and J is TRBJ2-5; 7 nucleotides match TRBD2. The germline CDR1 and CDR2 sequences are LNHNV and YYDKDF (reference sequence). The CDR3 sequence is 17 residues long. Losses at the gene ends were 0 bases for V and 5 bases for J; bases not matched to a gene: 12. The CDR3: CATSRDGGRALGETQYF. CDR3 DNA sequence: TGTGCCACCAGCAGAGATGGGGGGAGGGCCTTGGGGGAGACCCAGTACTTC.

This clone has a count of ten or more. The chain is built from TRBV29-1 and TRBJ2-1; tentatively, D is TRBD1 (5 bases). In germline, CDR1 is SQVTM, CDR2 ANQGSEA. The CDR3 extends over 14 amino acids. Trimming pared 2 bases from V and 9 bases from J, leaving 17 bases between. The CDR3 bases are TGCAGCGTTGAACGACAGTTCACGGACGGTGAGCAGTTCTTC. This sequence encodes CSVERQFTDGEQFF.

This clone was seen more than once but under ten times. V gene TRBV21-1 combines with J gene TRBJ1-5. TRBV21-1 is described as a pseudogene. This CDR3 spans 14 amino acids. DNA of the CDR3: TGTGCCAGCAGCAAACCGGGAGGCAGTCAGCCCCAGCATTTT. As protein: CASSKPGGSQPQHF.

This CDR3 reads CASSPVGASGNTIYF. The CDR3 DNA reads TGTGCCAGCTCACCGGTGGGGGCCTCTGGAAACACCATATATTTT. The chain links TRBV18 to TRBJ1-3, with D perhaps matching TRBD1 (6 bases). Per the germline V gene, CDR1 is KGHSH and CDR2 is LQKENI. Trimming shortened V by 3 bases and J by 0 bases, and 9 bases separated the two germline ends. The CDR3 is 15 residues long.

V gene TRBV2 combines with J gene TRBJ2-5; TRBD1 is a possible D gene (6 bases). This CDR3 has 12 residues. V dropped 8 bases and J dropped 5 bases, with 12 bases sitting between them. Germline V gene data show CDR1 as SNHLY and CDR2 as FYNNEI. The CDR3 here is CASVFGGETQYF. CDR3 nucleotides: TGTGCCAGCGTCTTTGGGGGCGAGACCCAGTACTTC.